This T cell receptor beta chain was captured by sequencing in a study of regulatory T cells in long-lasting Graves disease (dated by TCRdb to the early 2020s). Broadly, across the study: Patients with newly diagnosed Graves' disease had been on antithyroid drugs for under 3 months. This study used TCR sequencing and RNA sequencing of peripheral blood to compare persistent Graves' disease patients against newly diagnosed Graves' disease patients. The study took place in China and was registered as a clinical trial. TCR sequencing covered 13 persistent and around 20 newly diagnosed Graves' disease patients, around 33 samples in total.

According to the study, the label for this sample's time point signals: newly diagnosed GD, antithyroid drugs for less than 3 months. RNA was extracted from PBMCs in TRIzol for both TCR sequencing and RNA sequencing. The diagnosis of Graves' disease followed American Thyroid Association guidelines. Recruitment of patients was carried out at an endocrinology department in Xi'an, China. Each patient gave approximately 10 milliliters of peripheral blood, collected in an EDTA anticoagulant tube. Ficoll Paque Plus density gradient separation was used to isolate PBMCs, and no additional T cell sorting was done. RNA quality was checked with an Agilent 2100 Bioanalyzer and agarose gel, and concentration with a NanoDrop 2000. In its sample, this clonotype was seen a few times. It has no known antigen specificity. No base qualities exist here, and no much larger clone lies one base off it. The paper's findings and limits, for the study overall: Persistent Graves' disease patients showed lower TCR Shannon entropy and fewer highly expanded clones than newly diagnosed patients, suggesting clonal expansion. Patients with persistent disease shared more public clonotypes (under 3,000) than newly diagnosed patients did (about 1,000). TRBV28, TRBJ1-2 and TRBJ2-5 were preferentially used in persistent disease, while TRBV20-1 and TRBJ2-1 were favored in newly diagnosed disease. Peripheral blood alone was examined, since thyroid tissue, which constituted the primary lesion, could not be accessed. The small sample size was acknowledged by the authors as a limitation that may reduce accuracy. Only the TCR beta chain was sequenced and analyzed.

The library came from multiplex PCR. For sequencing, an Illumina HiSeq 4000 was employed. CDR3 regions were amplified by Arm-PCR with iRepertoire HTBI primers to construct TCR beta libraries. Before sequencing, the PCR products went through gel purification. In the original analysis: Gene usage analysis of CDR3 amino acid clonotypes relied on the roughly 60 TRBV and about 15 TRBJ segments identified across samples. Filtered high-quality paired reads were merged into contigs using COPE and FqMerger. BLAST was used to align contigs to IMGT TRBV, TRBD and TRBJ reference genes, with CDR3 defined following IMGT. Clonotypes above 0.1% frequency were classified as highly expanded clones. Repertoire diversity was measured by Shannon entropy, and V-J evenness by the Gini coefficient. A clonotype was considered public if more than one individual shared it. TCRdb itself trimmed the public reads at Q25 with fastp, ran MiXCR and retained productive beta chains. Every entry covers one CDR3 protein and lists the most common genes and DNA from its rows. The V and J calls were determined by TCRdb, not by the authors. A total of roughly 220,000 distinct CDR3 sequences appear in this sample, approximately 20% of them only once. The ten largest clones take up over 20% of the sample.

Including cysteine and phenylalanine, the CDR3 has 15 amino acids. Only CDR3 DNA remains: 45 bases, in frame from the first base. V is reduced by 4 bases and J by 1 base, leaving a spacing of 13 bases between them. From the germline V gene, CDR1 is LGHNA and CDR2 is YSLEER. The chain joins TRBV4-3 to TRBJ1-1; the best D guess is TRBD1, with 6 bases matching. The material sequenced was peripheral blood mononuclear cells (PBMCs), taken at new diagnosis, from a patient treated with antithyroid drugs. The source is a female donor with Graves disease. The nucleotide sequence is TGCGCCAGCAGCCGGGAAATACAGGGGAACACTGAAGCTTTCTTT. It specifies CASSREIQGNTEAFF.